This TCR beta chain originates from a study of T-cell reconstitution after alpha-beta-depleted transplantation in children. Only a few counts were recorded for this clonotype. Its antigen is not known. Unique molecular identifiers were incorporated during preparation of the TCRbeta library. TCRdb redid the calling of the PCR reads with MiXCR, one entry per CDR3 protein. The sample yields hundreds of thousands of distinct CDR3 sequences, 13% seen once. V was pared by 0 bases and J by 0 bases, with 9 bases between. Germline CDR1 is SGHRS and CDR2 is YFSETQ. The CDR3 consists of 15 residues. Study-level findings and limits: One year post-transplant, T-cell counts and diversity were largely derived from T cells produced anew. Expanded graft clones numbering several hundred reportedly gave rise to alpha-beta T cells about two months after transplant. Where some patients showed high TCRbeta diversity at day 60, it came from recipient T cells and thymic progenitors that had survived.

The chain is built from TRBV5-1 and TRBJ1-2; no reliable D call. The source is a girl aged 2 to 9 with congenital amegakaryocytic thrombocytopenia, due to receive a stem cell transplant. The sample was PBMCs, taken before TCRalphabeta/CD19-depleted stem cell transplant. For the CDR3, the DNA is TGCGCCAGCAGCTTGGTTGGCGACTCTAACTATGGCTACACCTTC. The encoded protein is CASSLVGDSNYGYTF.